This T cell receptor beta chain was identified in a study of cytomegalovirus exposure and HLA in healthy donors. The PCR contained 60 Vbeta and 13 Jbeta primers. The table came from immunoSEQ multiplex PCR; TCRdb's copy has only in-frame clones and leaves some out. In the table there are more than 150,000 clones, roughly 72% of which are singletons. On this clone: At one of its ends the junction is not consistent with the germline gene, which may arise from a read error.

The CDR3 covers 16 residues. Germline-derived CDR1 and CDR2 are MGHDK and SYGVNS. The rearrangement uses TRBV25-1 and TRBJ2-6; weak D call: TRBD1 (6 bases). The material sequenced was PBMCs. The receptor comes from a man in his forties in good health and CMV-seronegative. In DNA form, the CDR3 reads TGTGCCAGCAGTGACCTCGACAGGACTGGGGCCAACGGCCTGACTTTC. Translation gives CASSDLDRTGANGLTF.